The 10 T cell receptor beta chains in this list originate from one sample, sequenced in a study of T-cell memory formation after mild COVID-19. TCRdb re-called the 5' RACE reads with MiXCR, one entry per CDR3 protein. The table includes about 290,000 distinct CDR3 sequences, 15% to 20% detected once. Sequenced input: PBMCs or a T cell subset sorted from them (not recorded which). These receptors came from a man between 18 and 35 years old who had mild COVID-19 (a few samples of this study predate the infection). Cell type and time point are not known.

This rearrangement joins TRBV11-2 to TRBJ2-3, with D possibly being TRBD1 (6 bases). The CDR3 is 14 residues long. Germline V gives CDR1 SGHAT, CDR2 FQNNGV. Trimming shortened V by 5 bases and J by 1 base, and 10 bases separated the two germline ends. The CDR3 bases are TGTGCCAGCAGCAACCACAGGGGCACAGATACGCAGTATTTT. This gives the protein CASSNHRGTDTQYF.

This clonotype has just a few counts. The rearrangement links TRBV9 to TRBJ1-1; a weak D match, TRBD1 (5 bases). The CDR3 is 12 residues long. Germline CDR1 reads SGDLS; CDR2 reads YYNGEE. The CDR3: CASGALGTEAFF. The DNA of the CDR3 is TGTGCTAGCGGGGCATTGGGCACTGAAGCTTTCTTT.

The gene calls are TRBV11-2 and TRBJ2-5; TRBD2 agrees at 9 bases. CDR1 is SGHAT, CDR2 FQNNGV, per germline. V lost 8 bases and J lost 7; bases outside the gene matches: 8. This CDR3 comprises 13 residues. CDR3 sequence: CASGGGAVGTQYF. The CDR3, as DNA: TGTGCCAGCGGCGGGGGGGCCGTCGGGACCCAGTACTTC.

The chain links TRBV20-1 to TRBJ1-1; maybe TRBD1 (6 bases). The V end lost 7 bases, the J end lost 3 bases, and 12 bases lay between the germline ends. Germline V gene data show CDR1 as DFQATT and CDR2 as SNEGSKA (reference sequence). The CDR3 runs 12 residues. CDR3 nucleotide sequence: TGCAGTGATCAGGGGAAGGACACTGAAGCTTTCTTT. It codes for CSDQGKDTEAFF.

This rearrangement joins TRBV6-2 or TRBV6-3 to TRBJ2-7; D gene ambiguous. The germline V and J ends were trimmed by 6 bases and 3 bases, with 21 bases remaining between them. The CDR3 length is 16 residues. In germline, CDR1 is MNHEY, CDR2 SVGEGT. The CDR3 spells CASSAVAASLSYEQYV. The CDR3 bases are TGTGCCAGCAGCGCCGTCGCGGCTAGTTTGAGCTACGAGCAGTACGTC.

This clonotype turned up a few times. The V call is TRBV20-1, the J call TRBJ2-3; 8 bases align to TRBD2. V lost 3 bases to trimming and J lost 4 bases; unmatched junction nucleotides: 3. This CDR3 has 13 residues. Looked up from germline, CDR1 is DFQATT and CDR2 is SNEGSKA (reference sequence). As DNA, the CDR3 is TGCAGTGCTAGGGCGACTAGCGCAGATACGCAGTATTTT. Encoded protein: CSARATSADTQYF.

This clonotype was seen many times. The V and J genes are TRBV20-1 and TRBJ2-1; 7 bases map to TRBD2. The CDR3 runs 16 residues. The V and J ends lost 0 bases and 0 bases, in that order; junction bases with no gene match: 5. Germline values: CDR1 DFQATT, CDR2 SNEGSKA (reference sequence). The CDR3, as DNA: TGCAGTGCTAGAGAGGCTAGCGGAAGCTCCTACAATGAGCAGTTCTTC. Protein sequence: CSAREASGSSYNEQFF.

The table lists this clonotype with many counts. The V and J genes are TRBV20-1 and TRBJ1-6, with a possible D match to TRBD1 (6 bases). CDR1 DFQATT and CDR2 SNEGSKA come from the germline V gene (reference sequence). The CDR3 contains 16 residues. Trimming took off 7 bases at V and 6 bases at J, with 22 bases between the two ends. The CDR3 sequence is CSVAGWDTDRNSPLHF. CDR3 in DNA: TGCAGTGTCGCAGGATGGGACACAGACCGTAATTCACCCCTCCACTTT.

The J gene is TRBJ1-1, the V gene TRBV24-1; 8 bases line up with TRBD1. The length of the CDR3 is 15 residues. Germline trimming cut 4 bases from V and 6 bases from J; bases unmatched to any gene: 9. Germline values: CDR1 KGHDR, CDR2 SFDVKD. The CDR3 reads CATSDPLDRGAEAFF. CDR3 DNA: TGTGCCACCAGTGACCCACTTGACAGGGGCGCTGAAGCTTTCTTT.

This clonotype was counted only a few times. The CDR3 DNA sequence: TGTGCCAGCAGCTTAGCGTTTGCAAAACAGCCCCAGCATTTT. It encodes CASSLAFAKQPQHF. The gene calls are TRBV7-8 and TRBJ1-5; no clear D gene. CDR3 size: 14 residues. Trimming left V 0 bases short and J 7 bases short, with 10 bases between. Germline CDR1 SGHVS, CDR2 FQNEAQ.